The 27 T cell receptor beta chains presented below share a single source sample, sequenced in a study of beta chain features in type 1 diabetes. TCRB transcripts that were expressed got sequenced, as all of the isolated RNA had been reverse transcribed. The table came from immunoSEQ multiplex PCR; TCRdb's copy has only in-frame clones and leaves some out. The table has fewer than 900,000 clones, about 17% seen once. The sequenced material came from naive CD4+ T cells from blood. These receptors originate from a young woman in good health.

This chain joins TRBV19 and TRBJ2-2; D call uncertain. The germline gives CDR1 LNHDA, CDR2 SQIVND (reference sequence). This CDR3 is 12 amino acids long. Trimming took off 6 bases at V and 6 bases at J, with 8 bases between the two ends. The DNA of the CDR3 is TGTGCCAGTAGCCACGGTTCCGGGGAGCTGTTTTTT. Encoded protein: CASSHGSGELFF.

This clone came up a few times. The V call is TRBV5-6, the J call TRBJ2-1, with D maybe TRBD2 (6 bases). Germline CDR1 and CDR2: SGHDT and YYEEEE. The V and J ends lost 4 bases and 12 bases respectively, with 11 bases between them. CDR3 size: 11 residues. The CDR3 nucleotides are TGTGCCAGCAGCCTACGCGGGGTGCAGTTCTTC. Its protein is CASSLRGVQFF. The full variable domain, its missing parts supplied by reference TRBV5-6 and TRBJ2-1, is DAGVTQSPTHLIKTRGQQVTLRCSPKSGHDTVSWYQQALGQGPQFIFQYYEEEERQRGNFPDRFSGHQFPNYSSELNVNALLLGDSALYLCASSLRGVQFFGPGTRLTVL.

The chain is built from TRBV7-2 and TRBJ1-3, with 8 bases lining up with TRBD1. CDR1 SGHTA and CDR2 FQGNSA come from the germline V gene. J lost 2 bases, V lost 5 bases, and 11 bases had no gene match. The CDR3 has 17 amino acids. CDR3 coding DNA: TGTGCCAGCAGCCCGACGCCCGGACAGGGAGCTGGAAACACCATATATTTT. It is translated as CASSPTPGQGAGNTIYF.

This clone was seen only a few times. The J gene is TRBJ2-7, the V gene TRBV7-9, with 7 positions matching TRBD2. The J segment lost 9 bases and the V segment lost 5 bases, leaving 7 bases of the junction unmatched. Per germline, CDR1 SEHNR and CDR2 FQNEAQ (reference sequence). The CDR3 has 12 residues. For the CDR3, the DNA is TGTGCCAGCAGCCCGACTAGCTCCGCGCAGTACTTC. Translation gives CASSPTSSAQYF.

The table lists this clone with a few counts. This chain uses TRBV13 with TRBJ1-3; perhaps TRBD1 as D (6 bases). CDR1 is PRHDT and CDR2 is FYEKMQ in the germline V gene (reference sequence). This CDR3 contains 17 residues. Deletions cut 5 bases from V and 0 bases from J, with 17 bases between. In DNA, the CDR3 is TGTGCCAGCAGCGTATGGTCGGGGGGCATCTCTGGAAACACCATATATTTT. It codes for CASSVWSGGISGNTIYF.

The chain couples TRBV19 to TRBJ2-1; the match to TRBD2 covers 9 bases. The CDR3 is made up of 13 amino acids. Per the germline V gene, CDR1 is LNHDA and CDR2 is SQIVND (reference sequence). Losses at the gene ends were 3 bases for V and 8 bases for J; bases not matched to a gene: 2. CDR3 protein: CASSMLAGDEQFF. The CDR3 nucleotides read TGTGCCAGTAGTATGTTAGCGGGGGATGAGCAGTTCTTC. The full variable domain, its missing parts supplied by reference TRBV19 and TRBJ2-1, is DGGITQSPKYLFRKEGQNVTLSCEQNLNHDAMYWYRQDPGQGLRLIYYSQIVNDFQKGDIAEGYSVSREKKESFPLTVTSAQKNPTAFYLCASSMLAGDEQFFGPGTRLTVL.

The V and J genes are TRBV27 and TRBJ2-2; 7 bases align to TRBD1. The CDR3 runs to 16 residues. J gave up 6 bases and V 6 bases, and 13 bases lay outside the gene matches. Germline V CDR1 and CDR2: MNHEY, SMNVEV (reference sequence). In DNA form, the CDR3 reads TGTGCCAGCAGCCTGGACAGGAGAGTTGGATCCGGGGAGCTGTTTTTT. Translated, it gives CASSLDRRVGSGELFF.

In its sample, this clone was seen a few times. The CDR3 region has the DNA TGTGCCAGCAGCTTCAGCTCGAACGAGCAGTACTTC. Translating it yields CASSFSSNEQYF. The V and J genes are TRBV11-2 and TRBJ2-7, with unresolved D. CDR3 length equals 12 residues. The germline gives CDR1 SGHAT, CDR2 FQNNGV. V gave up 3 bases and J gave up 5 bases, with 8 bases separating them.

The J gene is TRBJ2-1, the V gene TRBV14, with no clear D. Looked up from germline, CDR1 is SGHDN and CDR2 is FVKESK. The CDR3 extends over 14 amino acids. Trimming shortened V by 3 bases and J by 4 bases, and 10 bases separated the two germline ends. CDR3 sequence reads: CASSQWASYNEQFF. CDR3 coding DNA: TGTGCCAGCAGCCAGTGGGCCTCATACAATGAGCAGTTCTTC.

This clone was seen more than once but under ten times. CDR3 residues: CASSGQGTRQFF. In nucleotides, the CDR3 is TGTGCCAGCAGCGGCCAGGGGACAAGGCAGTTCTTC. This chain joins TRBV28 and TRBJ2-1, with a possible D match to TRBD1 (6 bases). The germline CDR1 and CDR2 sequences are MDHEN and SYDVKM. The length of the CDR3 is 12 residues. Trimming stripped 6 bases from V and 12 bases from J, with 15 bases between.

V is TRBV7-9 and J is TRBJ2-1, with D perhaps TRBD2 (5 bases). The CDR3 sequence is 17 residues long. Trimming pared 3 bases from V and 2 bases from J, leaving 17 bases between. Germline V CDR1 and CDR2: SEHNR, FQNEAQ (reference sequence). CDR3 coding DNA: TGTGCCAGCAGCTTGGCGAGTGGATCCGGGACCTACAATGAGCAGTTCTTC. It is translated as CASSLASGSGTYNEQFF.

This clone was recorded a few times. The CDR3 protein is CASVYRGTETQYF. The CDR3 nucleotides are TGTGCCAGCGTATACAGGGGAACGGAGACCCAGTACTTC. The chain is built from TRBV6-1 and TRBJ2-5; 7 bases line up with TRBD1. The CDR3 is 13 residues long. The J segment lost 5 bases and the V segment lost 8 bases, leaving 8 bases of the junction unmatched. Germline lookup yields CDR1 MNHNS and CDR2 SASEGT.

About this clone: Given a much more abundant clone one base away, this may be a read error. Other nucleotide sequences in the sample specify the same CDR3. CDR3 residues: CASTSTDTQYF. Here the CDR3 DNA reads TGTGCCAGCACCTCCACAGATACGCAGTATTTT. The chain has TRBV7-2 and TRBJ2-3; D is uncertain. Trimming removed 7 bases from V and 2 bases from J, with 4 bases in between. Germline V gene lookup returns CDR1 SGHTA and CDR2 FQGNSA. CDR3 length equals 11 residues.

The chain uses TRBV15 and TRBJ1-4, with no clear D. V gave up 3 bases and J gave up 10 bases, with 21 bases separating them. The CDR3 has 16 residues. Per germline, CDR1 LNHNV and CDR2 YYDKDF (reference sequence). The CDR3 sequence: CATSRAKIGSSGKLFF. CDR3 bases: TGTGCCACCAGCAGGGCCAAGATTGGGTCGTCGGGAAAACTGTTTTTT.

The V gene is TRBV12-5, the J gene TRBJ2-1; 7 bases agree with TRBD2. The CDR3 sequence is 17 residues long. CDR1 LGHNT and CDR2 FRNRAP come from the germline V gene. V gave up 0 bases and J gave up 1 base; unmatched junction bases: 6. CDR3 residues: CASGLVLAGESYNEQFF. CDR3 DNA sequence: TGTGCTAGTGGTTTGGTACTCGCGGGAGAGTCCTACAATGAGCAGTTCTTC.

This rearrangement joins TRBV7-2 to TRBJ2-5; D gene unclear. From germline, CDR1 is SGHTA and CDR2 FQGNSA. CDR3 length equals 13 residues. V was trimmed by 3 bases and J by 2 bases, leaving 7 bases between them. As DNA, the CDR3 is TGTGCCAGCAGCTTCGGTGAACAAGAGACCCAGTACTTC. Its protein product is CASSFGEQETQYF. Full variable domain (rest looked up from reference TRBV7-2 and TRBJ2-5): GAGVSQSPSNKVTEKGKDVELRCDPISGHTALYWYRQSLGQGLEFLIYFQGNSAPDKSGLPSDRFSAERTGGSVSTLTIQRTQQEDSAVYLCASSFGEQETQYFGPGTRLLVL.

CDR3 DNA: TGTGCCAGCAGCACAGGGGTTGCCGGGACCCAGTACTTC. Encoded protein: CASSTGVAGTQYF. The J gene is TRBJ2-5, the V gene TRBV11-2; 7 positions agree with TRBD1. Germline CDR1 and CDR2: SGHAT and FQNNGV. The CDR3 contains 13 residues. Trimming at V came to 5 bases and at J to 7 bases, leaving 7 bases not matched to a gene.

The chain carries TRBV6-5 and TRBJ1-5; D is possibly TRBD1 (5 bases). The V and J ends lost 5 bases and 7 bases respectively, with 18 bases between them. Germline CDR1 and CDR2: MNHEY and SVGAGI. This CDR3 spans 15 amino acids. CDR3 DNA: TGTGCCAGCAGTCAGTGGGGGAAGGAAGAGCAGCCCCAGCATTTT. Translated, it gives CASSQWGKEEQPQHF.

In DNA form, the CDR3 reads TGTGCCAGTAGTATGAAGGCGAACACTGAAGCTTTCTTT. It is translated as CASSMKANTEAFF. This sequence joins TRBV19 and TRBJ1-1; D ambiguous. Trimming removed 3 bases from V and 1 base from J, with 6 bases in between. In germline, CDR1 is LNHDA, CDR2 SQIVND (reference sequence). This CDR3 comprises 13 residues. The full variable domain, completed using reference TRBV19 and TRBJ1-1, is DGGITQSPKYLFRKEGQNVTLSCEQNLNHDAMYWYRQDPGQGLRLIYYSQIVNDFQKGDIAEGYSVSREKKESFPLTVTSAQKNPTAFYLCASSMKANTEAFFGQGTRLTVV.

The gene calls are TRBV18 and TRBJ2-7; TRBD2 is a possible D gene (6 bases). Trimming stripped 6 bases from V and 1 base from J, with 10 bases between. The CDR3 consists of 13 residues. The V gene's germline CDR1 is KGHSH and CDR2 LQKENI. CDR3 bases: TGTGCCAGCTCGGGGGACTTATCCTACGAGCAGTACTTC. Protein: CASSGDLSYEQYF.

This clone was recorded a few times. V gene TRBV6-6 combines with J gene TRBJ1-4, with 9 bases fitting TRBD1. The germline gives CDR1 MNHNY, CDR2 SVGAGI (reference sequence). This CDR3 spans 15 amino acids. Germline trimming cut 2 bases from V and 4 bases from J; bases unmatched to any gene: 2. CDR3 residues: CASSYRDRVNEKLFF. CDR3 sequence (DNA): TGTGCCAGCAGTTACCGGGACAGGGTTAATGAAAAACTGTTTTTT.

V usage is TRBV7-9 and J usage is TRBJ2-1; TRBD2 aligns across 9 bases. Trimming cost V 5 bases and J 8 bases; bases outside gene matches: 10. This CDR3 is built from 15 residues. Germline V gene lookup returns CDR1 SEHNR and CDR2 FQNEAQ (reference sequence). The CDR3 coding sequence is TGTGCCAGCAGCCAAACGGGACTAGCTTTGGATGAGCAGTTCTTC. This gives the protein CASSQTGLALDEQFF.

V and J are TRBV7-2 and TRBJ2-2, with a weak D call TRBD2 (7 bases). The CDR3 loop spans 15 amino acids. Per germline, CDR1 SGHTA and CDR2 FQGNSA. Trimming removed 5 bases from V and 4 bases from J, with 14 bases in between. In nucleotides, the CDR3 is TGTGCCAGCAGCCCACCGAGGGGGGGCACCGGGGAGCTGTTTTTT. This sequence encodes CASSPPRGGTGELFF.

V and J are TRBV11-2 and TRBJ2-7, with 7 nucleotides matching TRBD2. With V trimmed by 0 bases and J by 0 bases, 5 bases remained unmatched. This CDR3 region has 16 residues. Germline CDR1 is SGHAT and CDR2 is FQNNGV. This CDR3 is CASSLEPSGLSYEQYF. The DNA for the CDR3 is TGTGCCAGCAGCTTAGAACCTAGCGGCCTCTCCTACGAGCAGTACTTC.

The chain is built from TRBV6-5 and TRBJ2-7, with D unclear. CDR3 size: 14 residues. Germline CDR1 reads MNHEY; CDR2 reads SVGAGI. Trimming took off 5 bases at V and 3 bases at J, with 14 bases between the two ends. The CDR3 coding sequence is TGTGCCAGCAGTCGCAAAGGAATTATCTACGAGCAGTACTTC. Translation gives CASSRKGIIYEQYF.

The chain is built from TRBV7-9 and TRBJ2-5, with D possibly TRBD1 on 5 matching bases. CDR1 is SEHNR, CDR2 FQNEAQ, per germline (reference sequence). This CDR3 is built from 15 residues. V was pared by 2 bases and J by 1 base, with 11 bases between. In DNA form, the CDR3 reads TGTGCCAGCAGCTTATACGCCGACAGCCAAGAGACCCAGTACTTC. Amino acids: CASSLYADSQETQYF.

This chain links TRBV7-2 with TRBJ2-2; 12 nucleotides agree with TRBD2. Germline trimming cut 3 bases from V and 7 bases from J; bases unmatched to any gene: 9. Per the germline V gene, CDR1 is SGHTA and CDR2 is FQGNSA. This CDR3 spans 17 amino acids. The CDR3 DNA is TGTGCCAGCAGCTTTTTTCGGACTAGCGGGAAAGGCGGGGAGCTGTTTTTT. This sequence encodes CASSFFRTSGKGGELFF.